The TCR beta chain under discussion was sequenced for a study of chemoradiotherapy in HPV16-positive cancers. Study details: Candidate HPV-specific T-cell clones and common TCR motifs came from functional assays in two HPV16-positive patients. Study-wide points: Candidate HPV-specific clones and E7-related TCR motifs grew in tumor during treatment. The functional HPV-specific definition rests on just a couple of HPV16-positive patients.

Some clones are missing from TCRdb's copy, which holds only in-frame ones; the method was immunoSEQ multiplex PCR. The data show thousands of clones, approximately 86% seen once. This clone has only a few counts. Antigen: not known. This CDR3 region has 14 residues. The germline V gene encodes CDR1 SGHTA and CDR2 FQGNSA. Trimming shortened V by 4 bases and J by 2 bases, and 10 bases separated the two germline ends. The V gene is TRBV7-2, the J gene TRBJ2-3; no clear D gene. The sample in question was tumor tissue, obtained from a patient who underwent chemoradiotherapy. This clonotype was obtained from a human donor with HPV-associated anogenital cancer. CDR3 in amino acids: CASSSTSHTDTQYF. For the CDR3, the DNA is TGTGCCAGCAGCTCAACCTCCCACACAGATACGCAGTATTTT.